The T cell receptor beta chain under discussion was sequenced for a study of T cell responses to AZD1222 COVID-19 vaccine. General observations from the study: The sample set comprised mostly white British donors with more females, and clonal diversity was possibly underestimated. Samples come after the peak T cell response, not at day 14. Vaccination with two AZD1222 doses was followed by a rise in Spike-specific TCR breadth and depth. Reports indicate that nearly half of spike-specific TCRs are directed at unmutated variant regions.

About this clone itself: Its antigen is unidentified.

Germline-derived CDR1 and CDR2 are LGHNA and YNFKEQ. This CDR3 is 14 amino acids long. V lost 6 bases and J 7 bases, leaving 15 bases between the germline ends. Measured with immunoSEQ multiplex PCR; TCRdb has only the in-frame clones, and not every one. The sample comprises 180,000 or so clones, approximately 94% of which are singletons, and about 3% rests with the top ten. Sequences were derived from peripheral blood, sampled on day 0 of AZD1222 vaccination. The gene calls are TRBV4-2 and TRBJ2-2; D might be TRBD1 or TRBD2, each matching 6 bases. The source is an adult in good health. The DNA of the CDR3 is TGTGCCAGCAGAAAGGGGGGCGAGGGCGGGGAGCTGTTTTTT. It translates to CASRKGGEGGELFF.